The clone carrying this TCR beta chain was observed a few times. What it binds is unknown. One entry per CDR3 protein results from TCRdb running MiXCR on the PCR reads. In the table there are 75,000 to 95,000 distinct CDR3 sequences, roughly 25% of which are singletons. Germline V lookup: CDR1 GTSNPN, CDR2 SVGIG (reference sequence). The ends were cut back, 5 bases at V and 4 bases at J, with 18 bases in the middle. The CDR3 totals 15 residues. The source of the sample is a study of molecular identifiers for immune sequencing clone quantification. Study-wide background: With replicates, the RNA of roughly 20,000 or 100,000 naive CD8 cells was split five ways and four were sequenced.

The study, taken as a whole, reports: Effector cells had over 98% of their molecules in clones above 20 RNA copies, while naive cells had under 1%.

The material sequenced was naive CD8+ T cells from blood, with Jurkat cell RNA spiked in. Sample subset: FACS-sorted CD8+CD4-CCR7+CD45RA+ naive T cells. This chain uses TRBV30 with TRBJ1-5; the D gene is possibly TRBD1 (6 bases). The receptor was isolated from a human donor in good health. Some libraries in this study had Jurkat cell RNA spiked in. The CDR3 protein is CAWSWGAVDNQPQHF. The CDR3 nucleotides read TGTGCCTGGTCCTGGGGGGCAGTAGATAATCAGCCCCAGCATTTT.